This TCR beta chain was obtained from a study of blood T cell repertoires in COVID-19. Across the whole study: The United States, Italy and Spain supplied acute and convalescent COVID-19 samples. Sources were T cells, B-cell-depleted T cells, or PBMCs; the material itself was cDNA or gDNA.

V gave up 6 bases and J gave up 0 bases, with 8 bases separating them. This CDR3 spans 13 amino acids. Germline V gene lookup returns CDR1 LNHDA and CDR2 SQIVND (reference sequence). Original methodology: Scientists estimated how many nucleated cells there were by amplifying reference gene primers. Some clones are missing from TCRdb's copy, which holds only in-frame ones; the method was immunoSEQ multiplex PCR. V and J calls and clone size follow that table, whereas D and trimming were derived from the DNA. The table lists 300,000 to 450,000 clones, more than 70% of them singletons. Cohort assignment relied on participant-reported clinical history.

This receptor was obtained from a man aged 35 to 55 in a cohort exposed to, infected with or recovered from COVID-19 (not recorded which). The sequenced sample consisted of PBMCs or T cells enriched from blood (not recorded which). This rearrangement joins TRBV19 to TRBJ1-1; a weak D match, TRBD1 (6 bases). CDR3 region: CASRDSLNTEAFF. DNA for the CDR3: TGTGCCAGTAGGGACAGCTTGAACACTGAAGCTTTCTTT.